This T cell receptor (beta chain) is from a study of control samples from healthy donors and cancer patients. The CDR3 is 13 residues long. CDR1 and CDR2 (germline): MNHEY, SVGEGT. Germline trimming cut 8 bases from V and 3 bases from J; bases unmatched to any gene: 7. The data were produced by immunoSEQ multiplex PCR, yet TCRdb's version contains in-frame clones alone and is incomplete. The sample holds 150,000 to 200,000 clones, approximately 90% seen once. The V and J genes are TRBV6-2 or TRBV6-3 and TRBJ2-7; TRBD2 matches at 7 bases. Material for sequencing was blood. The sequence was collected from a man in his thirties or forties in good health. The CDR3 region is CASRLGDYYEQYF. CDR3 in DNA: TGTGCCAGCCGCCTGGGGGACTACTACGAGCAGTACTTC.